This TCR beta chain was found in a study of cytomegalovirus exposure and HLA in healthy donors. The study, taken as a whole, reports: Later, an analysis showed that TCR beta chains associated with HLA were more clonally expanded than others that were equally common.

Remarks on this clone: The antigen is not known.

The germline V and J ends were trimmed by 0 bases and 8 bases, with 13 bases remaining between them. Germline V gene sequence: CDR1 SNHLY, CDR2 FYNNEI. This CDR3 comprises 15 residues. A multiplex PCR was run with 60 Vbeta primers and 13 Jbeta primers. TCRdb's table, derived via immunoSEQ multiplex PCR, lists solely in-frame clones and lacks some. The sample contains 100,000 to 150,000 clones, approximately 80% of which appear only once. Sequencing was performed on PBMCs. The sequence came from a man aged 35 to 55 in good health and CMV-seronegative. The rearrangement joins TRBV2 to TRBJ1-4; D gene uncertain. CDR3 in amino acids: CASSEAGRFREKLFF. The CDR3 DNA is TGTGCCAGCAGTGAAGCTGGGAGGTTTAGGGAAAAACTGTTTTTT.